This TCR beta chain was recorded in a study of blood T cell repertoires in COVID-19. Study information: T cells, B-cell-depleted T cells, or PBMCs provided the cDNA or gDNA that served as material.

This table comes from immunoSEQ multiplex PCR, and its TCRdb copy is limited to in-frame clones, with some not included. There are hundreds of thousands of clones in the sample; 86% occur only once, and around 1.5% lies in the top ten. This clone is a singleton in its sample. Material for sequencing was peripheral blood. This clonotype was sampled from an older woman who had recovered from COVID-19.

CDR3 protein: CASSQGGGTGELFF. The CDR3 DNA sequence: TGCGCCAGCAGTCAGGGCGGGGGAACCGGGGAGCTGTTTTTT. The V gene is TRBV5-1, the J gene TRBJ2-2; TRBD2 matches 7 bases. In germline, CDR1 is SGHRS, CDR2 YFSETQ. The CDR3 covers 14 residues. Trimming took 5 bases from V and 5 from J; bases not matched to a gene: 6.